This TCR beta chain was captured by sequencing in a study of response to subunit inactivated influenza vaccine (dated 2018 in TCRdb). About the study as a whole: Deep quantitative T cell receptor repertoire profiling was used in the study to track responses to a trivalent subunit inactivated influenza vaccine. Here is what the overall study found, with its caveats: It was suggested by the authors that each seasonal influenza vaccination may recruit only a limited number of new T cells.

The library was generated by RT-PCR. The sample was run on an Illumina HiSeq 2500. TCRdb took the public reads, trimmed them with fastp at Q25, ran MiXCR for clone calling and kept in-frame beta chains. Rows with a matching CDR3 protein are joined into one entry that keeps the most common DNA and genes. The sample yields about 190,000 distinct CDR3 sequences; approximately 15% were counted once. The ten largest clones represent roughly 24% of the sample. The junction shows trimming of 0 bases on V and 6 bases on J, and the gene matches do not reach 9 bases of it. The CDR3 measures 17 amino acids from cysteine to phenylalanine. Here the CDR3 DNA is all that survives: 51 bases in frame from base 1. According to the germline V gene, CDR1 reads SGDLS and CDR2 reads YYNGEE. Remarks on this clonotype: The antigen it recognizes is unknown. Base qualities are missing; no much larger clone stands one base away.

The V and J segments used are TRBV9 and TRBJ2-3; 11 central bases correspond to TRBD2. The source material was CD8+ T cells sorted from PBMCs, sampled about 5 days after vaccination. The receptor comes from a man aged 50 to 59 who received an inactivated influenza vaccine. Donor details come from another sample of the same person, matched by shared clones. The CDR3 reads CASSVGDSGRDLDTQYF. The nucleotide sequence is given as TGTGCCAGCAGCGTAGGCGATAGCGGGAGGGATTTGGATACGCAGTATTTT.